This entry lists 30 T cell receptor beta chains sequenced from one sample in a study of PD-1 blockade in classical Hodgkin lymphoma. Generated by immunoSEQ multiplex PCR, the TCRdb table keeps only in-frame clones and is missing some. The table lists roughly 32,000 clones, approximately 80% of them singletons. Each of the patients experienced relapse following autologous stem cell transplantation, and their brentuximab vedotin exposure differed. The sample in question was peripheral blood mononuclear cells (PBMCs), obtained at baseline. Source of these receptors: a human donor with classical Hodgkin lymphoma.

The rearrangement uses TRBV19 and TRBJ2-1; the match to TRBD2 covers 8 bases. CDR3 size: 12 residues. V trimming: 3 bases; J trimming: 10 bases; junction bases outside the gene matches: 2. Germline assignment: CDR1 LNHDA and CDR2 SQIVND (reference sequence). The CDR3 protein is CASSIPGGEQFF. CDR3 coding DNA: TGTGCCAGTAGTATCCCGGGAGGGGAGCAGTTCTTC.

This clone was recorded only once. The rearrangement joins TRBV10-3 to TRBJ1-1; no clear D. Germline CDR1 and CDR2: ENHRY and SYGVKD. This CDR3 spans 14 amino acids. V lost 0 bases and J lost 0, with 5 bases in between. The CDR3 loop is CAISESELNTEAFF. In nucleotides, the CDR3 is TGTGCCATCAGTGAGTCAGAACTGAACACTGAAGCTTTCTTT.

This chain joins TRBV7-2 and TRBJ2-7; D gene uncertain. V lost 2 bases and J lost 6, with 11 bases in between. CDR3 length equals 13 residues. CDR1 is SGHTA and CDR2 is FQGNSA in the germline V gene. In DNA form, the CDR3 reads TGTGCCAGCAGCTTACTTGGATACGGCGAGCAGTACTTC. Translated: CASSLLGYGEQYF.

With respect to this clone: An end of the junction does not agree with germline; a read error may underlie this. The chain employs TRBV18 and TRBJ2-7; perhaps D is TRBD1 or TRBD2 (6 bases each). Germline CDR1 is KGHSH and CDR2 is LQKENI. The CDR3 spans 11 residues. The CDR3: CASSLRGVRDF. The CDR3 DNA sequence: TGTGCCAGCTCACTGAGGGGGGTTAGGGACTTC.

The chain carries TRBV18 and TRBJ2-5; D is unresolved. Trimming shortened V by 1 base and J by 5 bases, and 11 bases separated the two germline ends. The CDR3 has 14 residues. Germline V gives CDR1 KGHSH, CDR2 LQKENI. The CDR3 coding sequence is TGTGCCAGCTCACCACGAATGGACGGGGAGACCCAGTACTTC. Translating gives CASSPRMDGETQYF.

This clone is medium-sized (0.01 to 0.1%) within its sample. The J gene is TRBJ1-2, the V gene TRBV19; D gene ambiguous. CDR1 is LNHDA, CDR2 SQIVND, per germline (reference sequence). Trimming pared 5 bases from V and 7 bases from J, leaving 14 bases between. The CDR3 runs to 13 residues. The CDR3 here is CASSSRNGRGYTF. Here the CDR3 DNA reads TGTGCCAGTAGTTCCCGCAACGGGCGTGGCTACACCTTC.

This chain uses TRBV6-5 with TRBJ2-1, with D tentatively TRBD2 (5 bases). Germline CDR1 reads MNHEY; CDR2 reads SVGAGI. V dropped 7 bases and J dropped 9 bases, with 10 bases sitting between them. This CDR3 is built from 11 residues. The CDR3 loop is CASTLASEQFF. The CDR3 bases are TGTGCCAGCACCCTAGCAAGTGAGCAGTTCTTC.

The rearrangement uses TRBV30 and TRBJ1-5; unclear D gene. V was clipped by 0 bases and J by 5 bases, with 8 bases between them. This CDR3 comprises 13 residues. Germline values: CDR1 GTSNPN, CDR2 SVGIG (reference sequence). CDR3 coding DNA: TGTGCCTGGAGTGTTTTAGGTGATCAGCCCCAGCATTTT. Encoded protein: CAWSVLGDQPQHF. The variable domain in full, with the rest retrieved from reference TRBV30 and TRBJ1-5, is SQTIHQWPATLVQPVGSPLSLECTVEGTSNPNLYWYRQAAGRGLQLLFYSVGIGQISSEVPQNLSASRPQDRQFILSSKKLLLSDSGFYLCAWSVLGDQPQHFGDGTRLSIL.

This rearrangement joins TRBV6-5 to TRBJ1-1, with TRBD1 as a possible D gene (5 bases). CDR3 size: 12 residues. V lost 4 bases and J lost 6, with 9 bases in between. The germline V gene encodes CDR1 MNHEY and CDR2 SVGAGI. CDR3 nucleotides: TGTGCCAGCAGTTCCCAGGGTGCTGAAGCTTTCTTT. Translation gives CASSSQGAEAFF.

The chain uses TRBV4-3 and TRBJ1-4; D is unresolved. This CDR3 is 15 amino acids long. Between the trimmed V and J ends, which lost 0 bases and 4 bases, there was a span of 9 bases. Germline values: CDR1 LGHNA, CDR2 YSLEER. CDR3 amino acids: CASSQDLGSNEKLFF. CDR3 coding DNA: TGCGCCAGCAGCCAAGATCTTGGCAGTAATGAAAAACTGTTTTTT.

The chain couples TRBV10-3 to TRBJ1-2; TRBD1 agrees at 9 bases. CDR1 ENHRY and CDR2 SYGVKD come from the germline V gene. The CDR3 spans 14 residues. Germline trimming cut 7 bases from V and 4 bases from J; bases unmatched to any gene: 7. CDR3 sequence reads: CAINPGQGLYGYTF. The DNA of the CDR3 is TGTGCCATCAATCCGGGACAGGGACTCTATGGCTACACCTTC.

J is TRBJ1-1 and V is TRBV11-2, with 8 nucleotides matching TRBD1. Germline V CDR1 and CDR2: SGHAT, FQNNGV. Trimming removed 5 bases from V and 13 bases from J; junction bases left unmatched: 9. The CDR3 is 12 residues long. The CDR3 DNA reads as TGTGCCAGCAGCGGAACCGGGACAGGTAATTTCTTT. It specifies CASSGTGTGNFF.

The CDR3 sequence is CASRMLANTGELFF. The CDR3 region has the DNA TGTGCCAGTAGGATGCTAGCGAACACCGGGGAGCTGTTTTTT. The chain links TRBV19 to TRBJ2-2; no clear D gene. Trimming cost V 6 bases and J 0 bases, with 8 bases left between them. The germline V gene has CDR1 LNHDA and CDR2 SQIVND (reference sequence). The CDR3 runs to 14 residues.

The chain combines TRBV28 with TRBJ1-2; 10 nucleotides align to TRBD1. The CDR3 length is 15 residues. With V trimmed by 6 bases and J by 7 bases, 11 bases remained unmatched. Germline lookup yields CDR1 MDHEN and CDR2 SYDVKM. CDR3 nucleotide sequence: TGTGCCAGCAGCCTGGGGGGACAGGGGACTTCTGGCTACACCTTC. Encoded protein: CASSLGGQGTSGYTF.

This clone is a singleton in its sample. The gene calls are TRBV5-1 and TRBJ2-1; D may be TRBD1 or TRBD2 (5 bases each). Germline V CDR1 and CDR2: SGHRS, YFSETQ. The length of the CDR3 is 14 residues. Trimming pared 7 bases from V and 0 bases from J, leaving 11 bases between. DNA for the CDR3: TGCGCCAGCCGAGGGGCAGCCTCCTACAATGAGCAGTTCTTC. Translating it yields CASRGAASYNEQFF. The variable domain in full, completed from reference TRBV5-1 and TRBJ2-1, reads KAGVTQTPRYLIKTRGQQVTLSCSPISGHRSVSWYQQTPGQGLQFLFEYFSETQRNKGNFPGRFSGRQFSNSRSEMNVSTLELGDSALYLCASRGAASYNEQFFGPGTRLTVL.

V usage is TRBV5-6 and J usage is TRBJ2-3; tentatively, D is TRBD1 (7 bases). CDR1 and CDR2 from the germline V gene are SGHDT and YYEEEE. The length of the CDR3 is 16 residues. V lost 2 bases and J lost 5, with 18 bases in between. The CDR3 bases are TGTGCCAGCAGCTTCTTACGCAGGGGGGATGTAGATACGCAGTATTTT. It translates to CASSFLRRGDVDTQYF.

The chain has TRBV18 and TRBJ2-5, with 9 bases matching TRBD1. Germline values: CDR1 KGHSH, CDR2 LQKENI. The length of the CDR3 is 14 residues. V shed 0 bases, J shed 6 bases, and the junction held 2 bases outside the gene matches. The CDR3: CASSPPGQGQTQYF. The CDR3 DNA sequence: TGTGCCAGCTCACCACCGGGACAGGGACAGACCCAGTACTTC.

V gene TRBV9 combines with J gene TRBJ2-1; D perhaps matches TRBD2 (5 bases). The CDR3 is 15 amino acids. With 0 bases removed from V and 4 bases from J, the gap between germline ends came to 11 bases. Germline V gene data show CDR1 as SGDLS and CDR2 as YYNGEE. The CDR3 nucleotides read TGTGCCAGCAGCGTAGGAGGGAATGGTTACAATGAGCAGTTCTTC. Protein sequence: CASSVGGNGYNEQFF.

The chain is built from TRBV6-1 and TRBJ1-2; no firm D call. CDR1 and CDR2 from the germline V gene are MNHNS and SASEGT. The CDR3 covers 13 residues. V gave up 0 bases and J gave up 4 bases, with 6 bases separating them. CDR3 amino acids: CASSEAAVYGYTF. For the CDR3, the DNA is TGTGCCAGCAGTGAAGCTGCAGTCTATGGCTACACCTTC.

The J gene is TRBJ2-1, the V gene TRBV29-1, with D possibly matching TRBD2 (5 bases). V was clipped by 4 bases and J by 6 bases, with 16 bases between them. The germline gives CDR1 SQVTM, CDR2 ANQGSEA. This CDR3 has 14 residues. CDR3: CSVGAGWQPNEQFF. CDR3 in DNA: TGCAGCGTTGGGGCGGGTTGGCAGCCCAATGAGCAGTTCTTC.

The rearrangement uses TRBV6-5 and TRBJ1-5; the D is unclear. Germline V gene sequence: CDR1 MNHEY, CDR2 SVGAGI. V dropped 6 bases and J dropped 6 bases, with 18 bases sitting between them. This CDR3 is 15 amino acids long. The CDR3 sequence: CASSQGLSWGQPQHF. In DNA, the CDR3 is TGTGCCAGCAGCCAAGGTCTGAGTTGGGGTCAGCCCCAGCATTTT.

This clone was picked up a small number of times. J is TRBJ1-2 and V is TRBV5-1, with a tentative D call TRBD1 (5 bases). The germline V and J ends were trimmed by 4 bases and 8 bases, with 12 bases remaining between them. Germline V CDR1 and CDR2: SGHRS, YFSETQ. The CDR3 loop spans 12 amino acids. CDR3 nucleotides: TGCGCCAGCAGCCTCCTACGGGGCGGCTACACCTTC. Its translation is CASSLLRGGYTF.

The V gene is TRBV7-9, the J gene TRBJ2-5; 11 bases map to TRBD1. Losses at the gene ends were 3 bases for V and 4 bases for J; bases not matched to a gene: 4. Germline V gene sequence: CDR1 SEHNR, CDR2 FQNEAQ (reference sequence). The CDR3 has 15 residues. CDR3 in DNA: TGTGCCAGCAGCTTCTCCGGGACAGGGGGAGAGACCCAGTACTTC. Its translation is CASSFSGTGGETQYF.

This clone has only a few counts. The V and J genes are TRBV19 and TRBJ1-1, with 10 bases aligning to TRBD1. The CDR3 runs to 13 residues. Germline assignment: CDR1 LNHDA and CDR2 SQIVND (reference sequence). V was pared by 7 bases and J by 11 bases, with 10 bases of the junction left unmatched. The CDR3 DNA follows: TGTGCCAGTACCCTGGGACAGGGGCGAAATGCTTTCTTT. It yields the protein CASTLGQGRNAFF.

V gene TRBV5-1 combines with J gene TRBJ2-1; 9 bases match TRBD2. This CDR3 has 15 amino acids. The trim removed 4 bases at V and 3 bases at J, leaving 5 bases unmatched. Germline V gene lookup returns CDR1 SGHRS and CDR2 YFSETQ. The CDR3 spells CASSLASGVYNEQFF. The CDR3 DNA sequence: TGCGCCAGCAGCCTAGCTAGCGGGGTCTACAATGAGCAGTTCTTC.

The V gene is TRBV2, the J gene TRBJ2-3; a possible D gene is TRBD2 (5 bases). The CDR3 spans 13 residues. Trimming pared 4 bases from V and 9 bases from J, leaving 14 bases between. In germline, CDR1 is SNHLY, CDR2 FYNNEI. CDR3 amino acids: CASSGGLQVTQYF. The CDR3 coding sequence is TGTGCCAGCAGTGGAGGACTCCAGGTCACGCAGTATTTT.

J is TRBJ2-5 and V is TRBV6-5; 8 bases line up with TRBD1. Trimming took 6 bases from V and 4 from J; bases not matched to a gene: 4. From germline, CDR1 is MNHEY and CDR2 SVGAGI. This CDR3 contains 13 residues. The CDR3 bases are TGTGCCAGCAGACCGACAGGGGTAGAGACCCAGTACTTC. The encoded protein is CASRPTGVETQYF.

This clone was seen once. The chain carries TRBV18 and TRBJ1-1; a possible D gene is TRBD1 (5 bases). Germline V gene lookup returns CDR1 KGHSH and CDR2 LQKENI. Deletions cut 3 bases from V and 2 bases from J, with 13 bases between. The CDR3 loop spans 15 amino acids. As DNA, the CDR3 is TGTGCCAGCTCACCCCGGGGGGTCCAAAACACTGAAGCTTTCTTT. Amino acid sequence: CASSPRGVQNTEAFF.

The chain employs TRBV6-4 and TRBJ1-5, with 7 bases matching TRBD1. Trimming removed 3 bases from V and 7 bases from J; junction bases left unmatched: 9. This CDR3 has 15 residues. In germline, CDR1 is MRHNA, CDR2 SNTAGT. The CDR3: CASSETTGSNQPQHF. The CDR3 region has the DNA TGTGCCAGCAGTGAAACGACAGGGTCTAACCAGCCCCAGCATTTT.

This chain links TRBV9 with TRBJ1-1; perhaps TRBD1 as D (5 bases). Trimming took 7 bases from V and 2 from J, leaving 9 bases between them. There are 12 residues in the CDR3. Germline V gene lookup returns CDR1 SGDLS and CDR2 YYNGEE. The chain's CDR3 is CASARDNTEAFF. The CDR3 bases are TGTGCCAGCGCCCGGGACAACACTGAAGCTTTCTTT.